In this sample, the clone carrying this TCR beta chain turned up many times. The target antigen is unknown. The data were taken from a study of identical twins. Carrying unique molecular identifiers, the cDNA also gained a universal primer site through template switching. TCRdb reanalysed the 5' RACE reads using MiXCR and keeps one entry per CDR3 protein. The data hold roughly 350,000 distinct CDR3 sequences, with over 9% observed a single time. Study-level findings and limits: Abundant cord blood beta clonotypes carried fewer insertions; memory repertoires showed none.

The V and J ends lost 2 bases and 7 bases, in that order; junction bases with no gene match: 4. The V gene's germline CDR1 is MNHEY and CDR2 SVGAGI. The CDR3 consists of 16 residues. The same sample was also used in a study of yellow fever vaccine responses in identical twins.

The clonotype comes from a young woman in good health. The V gene is TRBV6-5, the J gene TRBJ2-1; 14 nucleotides agree with TRBD2. Sequenced: CD8+ T cells sorted from blood. The CDR3 loop reads CASSYGTSGSQNEQFF. In nucleotides, the CDR3 is TGTGCCAGCAGTTACGGGACTAGCGGGAGTCAGAATGAGCAGTTCTTC.